One T cell receptor beta chain is described in this entry. This CDR3 has 13 residues. The germline V gene has CDR1 LNHDA and CDR2 SQIVND (reference sequence). V was pared by 3 bases and J by 5 bases, with 10 bases between. This entry is derived from a study of shared clonotypes between healthy human individuals. Turning to the study itself: Ranging from 18 to 49 in age, donors were two women and a few men. There were three CD4 naive, three CD4 memory, two CD8 naive and one CD8 memory plates per donor.

Using immunoSEQ multiplex PCR, the repertoire was profiled, and TCRdb retains in-frame clones only, with some absent. The data contain millions of clones, approximately 95% of them seen just once; the ten biggest clones take up 0.39%. Sequenced: naive CD4+ T cells from PBMCs. Stated subset: CD45RA+ positively selected. The clonotype originates from a man aged 18 to 29 in good health. Some clones in this sample may be carry-over from other donors' samples. V and J are TRBV19 and TRBJ1-1; no firm D call. This CDR3 is CASSIIGRTEAFF. In DNA form, the CDR3 reads TGTGCCAGTAGTATTATCGGCCGGACTGAAGCTTTCTTT.